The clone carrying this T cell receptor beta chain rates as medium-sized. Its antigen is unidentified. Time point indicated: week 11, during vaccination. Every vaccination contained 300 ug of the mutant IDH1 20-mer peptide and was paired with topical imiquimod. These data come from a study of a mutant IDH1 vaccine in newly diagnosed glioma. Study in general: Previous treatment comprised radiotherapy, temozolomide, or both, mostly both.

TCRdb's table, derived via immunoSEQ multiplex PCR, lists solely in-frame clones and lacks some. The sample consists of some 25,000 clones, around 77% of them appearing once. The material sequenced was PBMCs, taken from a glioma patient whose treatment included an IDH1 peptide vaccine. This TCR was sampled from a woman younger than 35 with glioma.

The CDR3 DNA follows: TGTGCCAGCAGCGAGCGGACAAGTGGGGACTATGGCTACACCTTC. Protein product: CASSERTSGDYGYTF. The chain carries TRBV2 and TRBJ1-2, with D possibly TRBD1 on 5 matching bases. The V gene lost 6 bases and the J gene lost 3 bases, with 17 bases spanning the gap. The CDR3 runs to 15 residues. Germline V gives CDR1 SNHLY, CDR2 FYNNEI.